Below, one T cell receptor beta chain is given with its context. What it recognizes is unknown. The CDR3 runs 16 residues. V was trimmed by 7 bases and J by 2 bases, leaving 19 bases between them. Per the germline V gene, CDR1 is SGDLS and CDR2 is YYNGEE. In the authors' methods: Because ImmunoSEQ provided only junction sequences with no quality scores, the filtering differed. Some clones are missing from TCRdb's copy, which holds only in-frame ones; the method was immunoSEQ multiplex PCR. V, J and clone size are those of that table, while D and trimming were read from the DNA. The data hold roughly 2,500,000 clones, with approximately 93% observed a single time. These data come from a study of shared clonotypes between healthy human individuals. Notes on the study in general: Sequencing depth was expected to affect clonotype sharing among donors.

J is TRBJ2-1 and V is TRBV9, with D perhaps given as TRBD1 or TRBD2 (7 bases each). The sample taken for sequencing was naive CD4+ T cells from PBMCs. The subset: CD45RA+ positively selected. The source of this sequence is a man between 18 and 29 years old in good health. Some clones in this sample may be carry-over from other donors' samples. This chain's CDR3 is CASGPQGGGPYNEQFF. The DNA of the CDR3 is TGTGCCAGCGGGCCCCAGGGGGGAGGGCCCTACAATGAGCAGTTCTTC.